This TCR beta chain appears in the sequencing data of a study of shared clonotypes between healthy human individuals (dated by TCRdb to 2019 to 2021). Study-level background: A few men and two women, aged 18 to 49 years, made up the cohort. Per donor, three plates each were used for CD4 naive and CD4 memory, two for CD8 naive, and one for CD8 memory. To estimate repertoire size and how much clonotype sharing occurs between individuals, the study deeply sequenced the blood TCR repertoires of several healthy adults. To increase sequencing depth and limit assay-specific biases, TCR repertoire library preparation and sequencing were carried out by different laboratories using diverse techniques. Each donor's leukapheresis produced roughly between roughly 0.85 and 9 billion PBMCs. The study at large found these results: When a few donors were compared, the shared fraction of clonotypes was around 5.1% for naive CD4, about 4% for naive CD8, more than 2% for memory CD4, and under 0.5% for memory CD8. Only blood was sampled, and tissue TCR repertoires likely differ from those in blood. Even with the large sequencing depth, rarefaction of the sorted-subset datasets indicated that sequencing was incomplete. Clonotypes shared by all four sorted-subset donors showed higher generation probabilities than non-shared clonotypes. Based on pairwise subsampling, the degree of clonotype sharing among donors was expected to be affected by sequencing depth. Larger estimated clonotype richness was generally found for naive subsets than for memory subsets. The small number of donors limited the genetic and exposure-history diversity represented.

Using the deep immunoSEQ assay, multiplex PCR amplified TCR CDR3 regions from genomic DNA. For each cell subset, the extracted genomic DNA was distributed evenly across all wells of several immunoSEQ 96-well plates, and each plate served as one replicate. For sorted subsets, each replicate PCR was loaded with 200 ng genomic DNA, equivalent to about 30,000 T cell genomes. The purified libraries were quantified using a Qubit 3.0 fluorometer, sized with a Bioanalyzer 2100, and then quantified again using the KAPA Library Quantification kit. Every immunoSEQ 96-well plate was sequenced on a dedicated single-read 150-cycle Illumina NextSeq 550 flow cell. Concerning the study's data processing: The immunoSEQ output contained only junctional sequences without quality scores, so filtering could not match that applied to full-length reads. To assign V/J genes and CDR3, sequences were annotated against IMGT germline references using PyIR, a Python wrapper for IgBLAST v1.9. Any read was removed if the V/J assignment was weak (E-value above 1e-6), the CDR3 was missing, or the read contained stop codons, out-of-frame junctions, or ambiguous translated residues. V3J clonotypes were defined by identical inferred V gene, J gene, and CDR3 amino acid sequence. Percentage overlap between repertoires was computed as shared unique clonotypes divided by the size of the smaller repertoire. Repertoire richness was assessed with RTK rarefaction, the Chao1 estimator, and Recon v2.1 estimates of unobserved clonotypes. For all TCRbeta clonotypes obtained by the gDNA method from a handful of donors, generation probabilities were computed with OLGA. TCRdb obtained this table from immuneACCESS and retained in-frame rearrangements with V and J assigned. These tables miss some clones; where compared with another copy, unresolved V genes account for less than half of the shortfall, and the remainder is unexplained. The DNA gave D and trimming, while V, J and clone size come from that table. For this sample the table gives some 2.1 million clones, of which approximately 95% were detected only once. 0.1% to 0.15% of the sample comes from the top ten.

This clone was observed once. Its antigen specificity is not known. Base qualities are not provided; no much larger clone lies one nucleotide away. The germline V gene (reference sequence) sets CDR1 to GTSNPN and CDR2 to SVGIG. From the cysteine through the phenylalanine, the CDR3 covers 13 amino acids. Only the CDR3 DNA stays, 39 bases, in frame from base 1. The V end loses 0 bases and the J end loses 3 bases, and a stretch of 8 bases separates them. The donors were healthy, HIV-negative adults who had no recently reported acute infections or vaccinations. Every donor was a Caucasian adult living in Nashville, Tennessee, USA. CD4+ T cells were enriched through magnetic negative selection, after which naive cells were positively selected on CD45RA and the remaining negative fraction served as the memory subset. After blood collection by leukapheresis, PBMCs were isolated using Ficoll-Histopaque density gradient centrifugation and then cryopreserved in the vapor phase of liquid nitrogen. Purity and quantity of every magnetically sorted T cell population were checked by analytical flow cytometry. Genomic DNA was isolated from each sorted fraction and quantified by UV absorbance on a Nanodrop 2000c.

The clonotype originates from a man aged 18 to 30 in good health. Sequencing input: naive CD4+ T cells sorted from blood. The meaning of the sample's cell subset or site label: CD45RA+ positively selected. Rearrangement joined TRBV30 to TRBJ1-2, with no reliable assignment of the D segment. CDR3 loop: CAWSVQSDYGYTF. DNA sequence: TGTGCCTGGAGTGTACAGAGTGACTATGGCTACACCTTC.